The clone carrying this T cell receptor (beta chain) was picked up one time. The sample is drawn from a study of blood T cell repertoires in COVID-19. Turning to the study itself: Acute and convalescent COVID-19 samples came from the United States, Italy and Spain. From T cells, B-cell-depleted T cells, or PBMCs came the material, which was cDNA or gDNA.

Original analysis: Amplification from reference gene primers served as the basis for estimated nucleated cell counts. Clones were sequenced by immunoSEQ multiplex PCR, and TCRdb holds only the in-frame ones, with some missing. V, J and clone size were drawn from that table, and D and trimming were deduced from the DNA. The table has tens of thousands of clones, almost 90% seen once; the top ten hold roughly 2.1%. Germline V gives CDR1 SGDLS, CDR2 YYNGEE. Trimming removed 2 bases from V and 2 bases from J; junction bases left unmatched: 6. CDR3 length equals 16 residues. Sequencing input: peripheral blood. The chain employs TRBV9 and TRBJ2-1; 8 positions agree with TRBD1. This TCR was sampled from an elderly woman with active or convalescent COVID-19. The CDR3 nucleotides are TGTGCCAGCAGCGTCCTAACAGGGGGAGCCTACAATGAGCAGTTCTTC. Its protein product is CASSVLTGGAYNEQFF.